This T cell receptor beta chain was sequenced in a study of vaccination and CD4 T cells after COVID-19. Across the whole study: It was a median roughly 100 days after diagnosis, with a range of 35 to 161, that post-COVID samples were drawn. Findings and caveats of the study: Convalescent patients showed a median roughly 85% of reactive clones that were seen only post-vaccination. Within the convalescent patients, spike mono-reactivity was found in 304 of 307 vaccine-specific clones.

The Oncomine TCR Beta short-read assay sequenced DNA from cultured CD4+ T cells. MiXCR, applied by TCRdb to the PCR reads, yields one record per CDR3 protein. The sample contains some 5,700 distinct CDR3 sequences, roughly 70% of which appear only once. A word on this clonotype: Its target is unknown.

The sample's treatment: roughly ten-day PBMC culture with coronavirus spike peptide pools or control peptides (ViraFEST assay). V was trimmed by 4 bases and J by 2 bases, leaving 8 bases between them. The CDR3 totals 13 residues. In germline, CDR1 is SGHNT, CDR2 YENEEA. This receptor was taken from a human donor who had recovered from COVID-19. The specimen was CD4+ T cells from blood, cultured in vitro. J is TRBJ1-2 and V is TRBV11-3; D is undetermined. The CDR3 DNA reads TGTGCCAGCAGCTCCGGACGGAACTATGGCTACACCTTC. It encodes CASSSGRNYGYTF.